This record looks at one TCR beta chain sequence and its context. This sample stems from a study of cytomegalovirus exposure and HLA in healthy donors. The CDR3 covers 14 residues. Per germline, CDR1 SGHNT and CDR2 YYREEE (reference sequence). V lost 3 bases, J lost 3 bases, and 5 bases stayed unmatched. Sequencing was performed with immunoSEQ multiplex PCR; in TCRdb, only in-frame clones are kept and a portion is missing. The sample yields under 250,000 clones, around 87% seen once. This sequence originates from a woman aged 18-29 years in good health and CMV-seropositive. This chain connects TRBV5-4 to TRBJ2-5, with 7 bases aligning to TRBD1. Specimen: PBMCs. The CDR3 region has the DNA TGTGCCAGCAGCTCCCCCACAGGGGAAGAGACCCAGTACTTC. Amino acids: CASSSPTGEETQYF.